The 26 T cell receptor beta chains presented below share a single source sample, sequenced in a study of graft-versus-host responses after intestinal transplantation. Sequencing was performed with immunoSEQ multiplex PCR; in TCRdb, only in-frame clones are kept and a portion is missing. Among more than 95,000 clones listed, roughly 92% were seen once. Antigens of these TCRs are unknown. The sample consisted of unstimulated CD4+ T cells sorted from spleen or lymph node cells, taken before intestinal transplant. These receptors came from a human donor who received an intestinal transplant.

The rearrangement joins TRBV28 to TRBJ1-5, with 9 bases matching TRBD1. CDR1 MDHEN and CDR2 SYDVKM come from the germline V gene. J gave up 4 bases and V 9 bases, and 13 bases lay outside the gene matches. The CDR3 is made up of 16 amino acids. For the CDR3, the DNA is TGTGCCAGTCTAACAACGGGACAGGGATCAAATCAGCCCCAGCATTTT. The encoded protein is CASLTTGQGSNQPQHF.

J is TRBJ1-1 and V is TRBV30; tentative D call: TRBD1 (6 bases). In germline, CDR1 is GTSNPN, CDR2 SVGIG (reference sequence). Trimming took off 4 bases at V and 2 bases at J, with 14 bases between the two ends. The CDR3 has 14 residues. The CDR3 sequence is CAWTAGAPNTEAFF. CDR3 nucleotides: TGTGCCTGGACGGCAGGGGCACCCAACACTGAAGCTTTCTTT.

This sequence joins TRBV5-1 and TRBJ2-2, with 7 positions matching TRBD1. This CDR3 region has 17 residues. In germline, CDR1 is SGHRS, CDR2 YFSETQ. The trim removed 4 bases at V and 4 bases at J, leaving 13 bases unmatched. The CDR3: CASSLSREQGLTGELFF. CDR3 in DNA: TGCGCCAGCAGCCTTAGCCGGGAACAGGGGCTCACCGGGGAGCTGTTTTTT.

This chain connects TRBV4-1 to TRBJ1-4; D perhaps matches TRBD1 (5 bases). CDR1 is MGHRA, CDR2 YSYEKL, per germline. The CDR3 extends over 16 amino acids. V was trimmed by 2 bases and J by 8 bases, leaving 18 bases between them. In nucleotides, the CDR3 is TGCGCCAGCAGCCAAATCCCAGGGAGGAGGGAGGAAAAACTGTTTTTT. Its translation is CASSQIPGRREEKLFF.

The genes are TRBV30 and TRBJ1-4; no firm D call. Germline V gene lookup returns CDR1 GTSNPN and CDR2 SVGIG (reference sequence). The CDR3 runs 11 residues. V was cut by 5 bases and J by 2 bases, with 3 bases left in between. For the CDR3, the DNA is TGTGCCTGGGGCACTAATGAAAAACTGTTTTTT. Amino acids: CAWGTNEKLFF.

This clone appeared a single time. The chain combines TRBV7-3 with TRBJ2-1; D is ambiguous. Trimming took 3 bases from V and 5 from J, leaving 8 bases between them. The CDR3 is 13 amino acids. In germline, CDR1 is SGHTA, CDR2 FQGTGA. As DNA, the CDR3 is TGTGCCAGCAGCTTCGTTAGAAACAATGAGCAGTTCTTC. Residues: CASSFVRNNEQFF.

This chain connects TRBV2 to TRBJ2-7, with 9 bases fitting TRBD2. The CDR3 sequence is 14 residues long. The germline V gene encodes CDR1 SNHLY and CDR2 FYNNEI. V dropped 7 bases and J dropped 0; count of bases not matched to a gene: 4. CDR3 region: CASIETSGSYEQYF. The CDR3 region has the DNA TGTGCCAGCATCGAGACTAGCGGCTCCTACGAGCAGTACTTC. Drawing the rest from reference TRBV2 and TRBJ2-7, the complete variable domain is EPEVTQTPSHQVTQMGQEVILRCVPISNHLYFYWYRQILGQKVEFLVSFYNNEISEKSEIFDDQFSVERPDGSNFTLKIRSTKLEDSAMYFCASIETSGSYEQYFGPGTRLTVT.

This clone was detected a few times. The V gene is TRBV18, the J gene TRBJ1-2; possibly TRBD1 for D (6 bases). V lost 2 bases and J 0 bases, leaving 10 bases between the germline ends. The CDR3 is made up of 15 amino acids. The germline V gene has CDR1 KGHSH and CDR2 LQKENI. CDR3 sequence (DNA): TGTGCCAGCTCACCAATGGACAGTCCTAACTATGGCTACACCTTC. It codes for CASSPMDSPNYGYTF.

J is TRBJ2-3 and V is TRBV27; 12 nucleotides line up with TRBD2. Per germline, CDR1 MNHEY and CDR2 SMNVEV (reference sequence). The CDR3 consists of 14 residues. The V gene end was trimmed by 8 bases and the J gene end by 4 bases; junction bases not matched to a gene: 4. The CDR3 spells CASRTSGVADTQYF. CDR3 in DNA: TGTGCCAGCCGGACTAGCGGGGTGGCAGATACGCAGTATTTT.

The chain recombines TRBV7-9 with TRBJ1-2; TRBD1 matches at 9 bases. CDR1 is SEHNR and CDR2 is FQNEAQ in the germline V gene (reference sequence). The CDR3 has 15 residues. Trimming removed 5 bases from V and 4 bases from J; junction bases left unmatched: 8. DNA for the CDR3: TGTGCCAGCAGCGCGTCGGGACAGGGAGCCTATGGCTACACCTTC. Residues: CASSASGQGAYGYTF.

The chain recombines TRBV25-1 with TRBJ1-1, with a tentative D call TRBD1 (6 bases). Per germline, CDR1 MGHDK and CDR2 SYGVNS. CDR3 length: 13 amino acids. Trimming cost V 8 bases and J 4 bases, with 14 bases left between them. The CDR3 coding sequence is TGTGCCAGCGGACAGTCAGGGGCCACTGAAGCTTTCTTT. Its protein product is CASGQSGATEAFF.

The rearrangement joins TRBV12-5 to TRBJ2-7; D call uncertain. The CDR3 length is 12 residues. Germline V gene lookup returns CDR1 LGHNT and CDR2 FRNRAP. V lost 0 bases and J lost 3, with 3 bases in between. CDR3 amino acids: CASGLVHYEQYF. DNA of the CDR3: TGTGCTAGTGGTTTGGTACACTACGAGCAGTACTTC.

The chain links TRBV6-1 to TRBJ2-7, with TRBD2 identical over 14 bases. The V segment lost 3 bases and the J segment 6 bases; nucleotides outside the gene matches: 10. Germline V gene sequence: CDR1 MNHNS, CDR2 SASEGT. The CDR3 totals 17 residues. The CDR3 DNA sequence: TGTGCCAGCAGTGAGCGGGGGGGACTAGCGGGAGAATCCGAGCAGTACTTC. It codes for CASSERGGLAGESEQYF.

The chain carries TRBV6-5 and TRBJ2-5; no definite D call. V lost 0 bases to trimming and J lost 9 bases, with 14 bases between them. CDR1 and CDR2 from the germline V gene are MNHEY and SVGAGI. The CDR3 length is 14 residues. CDR3 amino acids: CASSYSPTVWAQYF. The CDR3, as DNA: TGTGCCAGCAGTTACTCTCCAACAGTTTGGGCCCAGTACTTC.

The V gene is TRBV6-5, the J gene TRBJ2-7, with 7 positions matching TRBD1. Trimming at V came to 2 bases and at J to 5 bases, leaving 3 bases not matched to a gene. CDR3 size: 13 residues. Germline V gene sequence: CDR1 MNHEY, CDR2 SVGAGI. CDR3 sequence reads: CASSYEGADEQYF. The CDR3, as DNA: TGTGCCAGCAGTTACGAGGGGGCGGACGAGCAGTACTTC.

Concerning this clone: The junction shows a germline mismatch at one end, possibly a read error. V gene TRBV6-6 combines with J gene TRBJ2-5, with D possibly TRBD2 on 5 matching bases. CDR1 MNHNY and CDR2 SVGAGI come from the germline V gene (reference sequence). This CDR3 contains 12 residues. The CDR3 nucleotides read TGTGCCAGCAGTTACTCGGGAGCTGGGCTACACTTC. It is translated as CASSYSGAGLHF.

The rearrangement joins TRBV28 to TRBJ1-2; no reliable D call. The CDR3 length is 15 residues. Germline V gene lookup returns CDR1 MDHEN and CDR2 SYDVKM. V was cut by 2 bases and J by 8 bases, with 18 bases left in between. The CDR3 bases are TGTGCCAGCAGTTTAAGAAGCGGAGGAATCGGGGGCTACACCTTC. Its translation is CASSLRSGGIGGYTF.

This chain joins TRBV7-2 and TRBJ2-1; 8 positions agree with TRBD1. The V gene end was trimmed by 1 base and the J gene end by 13 bases; junction bases not matched to a gene: 6. This CDR3 has 13 residues. Germline V lookup: CDR1 SGHTA, CDR2 FQGNSA. DNA for the CDR3: TGTGCCAGCAGCTTAGTTATGGACAGGGAACAGTTCTTC. Translated, it gives CASSLVMDREQFF.

This chain uses TRBV5-5 with TRBJ1-5; 8 bases are shared with TRBD1. The CDR3 has 15 residues. V lost 3 bases, J lost 5 bases, and 7 bases stayed unmatched. The germline CDR1 and CDR2 sequences are SGHKS and YYEKEE (reference sequence). The CDR3 DNA is TGTGCCAGCAGCTCCCGGACAGGGAGAGATCAGCCCCAGCATTTT. This codes for CASSSRTGRDQPQHF.

This clone has only one observation. V usage is TRBV19 and J usage is TRBJ1-2; 7 positions agree with TRBD1. V shed 3 bases and J 5 bases; nucleotides not matched to a gene: 15. The CDR3 consists of 17 residues. The germline V gene has CDR1 LNHDA and CDR2 SQIVND (reference sequence). CDR3: CASSIEQGNLPSYGYTF. CDR3 DNA sequence: TGTGCCAGTAGTATCGAACAGGGGAATCTCCCCTCATATGGCTACACCTTC.

The gene calls are TRBV7-8 and TRBJ1-1; TRBD1 matches at 7 bases. J gave up 1 base and V 2 bases, and 10 bases lay outside the gene matches. The CDR3 contains 17 residues. The germline V gene encodes CDR1 SGHVS and CDR2 FQNEAQ. The CDR3 bases are TGTGCCAGCAGCTTATATCAGGGGGTGCTCGGGAACACTGAAGCTTTCTTT. Its protein product is CASSLYQGVLGNTEAFF.

This rearrangement joins TRBV2 to TRBJ1-1; D is uncertain. The germline V and J ends were trimmed by 2 bases and 3 bases, with 7 bases remaining between them. Per the germline V gene, CDR1 is SNHLY and CDR2 is FYNNEI. CDR3 length: 13 residues. CDR3 sequence: CASSEMADTEAFF. In DNA, the CDR3 is TGTGCCAGCAGTGAAATGGCGGACACTGAAGCTTTCTTT.

The chain joins TRBV7-2 to TRBJ2-5, with D maybe TRBD2 (6 bases). CDR1 and CDR2 from the germline V gene are SGHTA and FQGNSA. Trimming cost V 3 bases and J 2 bases, with 13 bases left between them. This CDR3 is built from 15 residues. The CDR3 loop reads CASSFRPGEQETQYF. CDR3 nucleotides: TGTGCCAGCAGCTTTAGACCGGGGGAACAAGAGACCCAGTACTTC.

In its sample, this clone was seen once. This chain links TRBV6-6 with TRBJ2-7; the match to TRBD1 covers 9 bases. The CDR3 has 15 residues. Germline V lookup: CDR1 MNHNY, CDR2 SVGAGI (reference sequence). Trimming at V came to 5 bases and at J to 2 bases, leaving 7 bases not matched to a gene. The CDR3 is CASSKYRGQTYEQYF. The CDR3 region has the DNA TGTGCCAGCAGTAAGTACAGGGGGCAGACCTACGAGCAGTACTTC.

The chain uses TRBV30 and TRBJ1-5; D is ambiguous. CDR1 and CDR2 from the germline V gene are GTSNPN and SVGIG (reference sequence). This CDR3 is 13 amino acids long. Trimming shortened V by 2 bases and J by 1 base, and 6 bases separated the two germline ends. The CDR3 is CAWSYASNQPQHF. In DNA form, the CDR3 reads TGTGCCTGGAGTTATGCGAGCAATCAGCCCCAGCATTTT.

The V call is TRBV19, the J call TRBJ1-3; no clear D. The CDR3 spans 14 residues. Trimming cost V 5 bases and J 1 base, with 9 bases left between them. Germline-derived CDR1 and CDR2 are LNHDA and SQIVND (reference sequence). The CDR3 DNA sequence: TGTGCCAGTAGTCTACAGCCTTCTGGAAACACCATATATTTT. Protein: CASSLQPSGNTIYF.